The 6 T cell receptor beta chains listed next were all sequenced from one sample in a study of Tregs in tolerant kidney transplant recipients. Method: immunoSEQ multiplex PCR; TCRdb's copy keeps in-frame clones and lacks some. Recorded for this sample: tens of thousands of clones. Sequencing used CD4+ T cells from blood, obtained before the transplant. The receptors here all came from a human donor who received a combined kidney and bone marrow transplant.

The DNA read from the CDR3 is TGTGCCATAGGGGGTTACAATCAGCCC. Translating gives CAIGGYNQP. Given in full, the CDR3 is CAIGGYNQPQHF. V usage is TRBV19 and J usage is TRBJ1-5; tentatively, D is TRBD1 (6 bases). The read stops 3 residues short of the end of the CDR3; the missing end is completed from the germline J gene. Germline CDR1 reads LNHDA; CDR2 reads SQIVND (reference sequence). Trimming pared 10 bases from V and 3 bases from J, leaving 10 bases between. CDR3 size: 12 residues.

Comment on this clone: The read halts 3 residues ahead of the CDR3 end, with the missing end drawn from the germline J gene. This chain links TRBV11-1 with TRBJ2-7; D gene ambiguous. V was pared by 4 bases and J by 3 bases, with 10 bases between. Germline loops: CDR1 SGHAT, CDR2 FQDESV (reference sequence). The CDR3 has 13 amino acids. CDR3 DNA (partial): TGTGCCAGCAGCTCCTCACAGAACTACGAG. This gives the protein CASSSSQNYE. The CDR3 in full is CASSSSQNYEQYF.

On this clone: The read gets to within 3 residues of the CDR3 end, and the germline J gene fills in the rest. The genes are TRBV13 and TRBJ1-6, with D possibly TRBD1 on 5 matching bases. CDR3 size: 15 residues. Germline V gene data show CDR1 as PRHDT and CDR2 as FYEKMQ (reference sequence). Trimming removed 3 bases from V and 0 bases from J, with 6 bases in between. The CDR3 loop is CASSFRASYNSPLHF. The covered CDR3 bases are TGTGCCAGCAGCTTCAGGGCCTCCTATAATTCACCC.

Turning to this clone: The CDR3 extends 3 residues past the end of the read, so its final part is completed from the germline J gene. V and J are TRBV6-1 and TRBJ1-1; D not resolved. The germline CDR1 and CDR2 sequences are MNHNS and SASEGT. Deletions cut 2 bases from V and 1 base from J, with 14 bases between. CDR3 length equals 16 residues. The CDR3 loop is CASSEFMRARNTEAFF. The sequenced part of the CDR3 DNA is TGTGCCAGCAGTGAATTCATGAGGGCGCGGAACACTGAA.

In the case of this clone: Read coverage stops 3 residues before the CDR3 terminus; the germline J gene supplies the remainder. This chain links TRBV5-6 with TRBJ1-4; 7 bases match TRBD1. Trimming took 0 bases from V and 7 from J; bases not matched to a gene: 0. The germline gives CDR1 SGHDT, CDR2 YYEEEE. This CDR3 region has 13 residues. The CDR3 is CASSLDRGEKLFF. The part of the CDR3 DNA that was read is TGTGCCAGCAGCTTGGACAGGGGTGAAAAA. The full variable domain, with the rest looked up from reference TRBV5-6 and TRBJ1-4, is DAGVTQSPTHLIKTRGQQVTLRCSPKSGHDTVSWYQQALGQGPQFIFQYYEEEERQRGNFPDRFSGHQFPNYSSELNVNALLLGDSALYLCASSLDRGEKLFFGSGTQLSVL.

Of note for this clone: The sequenced fragment ends 3 residues before the CDR3 boundary, so the rest is inferred from the germline J gene. The chain links TRBV7-9 to TRBJ1-4, with a weak D call TRBD1 (6 bases). Germline-derived CDR1 and CDR2 are SEHNR and FQNEAQ (reference sequence). CDR3 length equals 15 residues. Deletions cut 4 bases from V and 5 bases from J, with 14 bases between. The sequenced CDR3 bases are TGTGCCAGCAGCTCATGGACAGCTTCAAATGAAAAA. It codes for CASSSWTASNEK. The entire CDR3 reads CASSSWTASNEKLFF.